Below are 16 T cell receptor beta chains sequenced from a single sample in a study of cytomegalovirus exposure and HLA in healthy donors. Primers: 60 Vbeta forward and 13 Jbeta reverse. Only in-frame clones appear in the TCRdb table, and some are missing; sequencing was by immunoSEQ multiplex PCR. The sample lists about 210,000 clones, over 75% occurring once. What was sequenced was PBMCs. The receptors originated from a male donor in good health and CMV-seronegative.

V usage is TRBV4-1 and J usage is TRBJ2-5; 7 bases agree with TRBD2. CDR1 is MGHRA and CDR2 is YSYEKL in the germline V gene. The junction had 7 bases not matched to a gene; V was cut back by 2 bases and J by 1 base. The CDR3 runs 16 residues. CDR3 sequence (DNA): TGCGCCAGCAGCCAACCAAGCGGGGCCAGCCAAGAGACCCAGTACTTC. Its translation is CASSQPSGASQETQYF.

This chain links TRBV5-1 with TRBJ2-3; 10 nucleotides align to TRBD1. The CDR3 has 15 residues. The J segment lost 5 bases and the V segment lost 4 bases, leaving 7 bases of the junction unmatched. The V gene's germline CDR1 is SGHRS and CDR2 YFSETQ. The CDR3 coding sequence is TGCGCCAGCAGCGGACAGGGGGATCGGGGAGATACGCAGTATTTT. Translated: CASSGQGDRGDTQYF.

The CDR3 reads CASSRSGTKSYGYTF. The CDR3 nucleotides are TGTGCCAGCAGTCGTTCCGGGACAAAAAGCTATGGCTACACCTTC. The chain has TRBV27 and TRBJ1-2, with D perhaps TRBD1 (6 bases). In germline, CDR1 is MNHEY, CDR2 SMNVEV (reference sequence). V gave up 5 bases and J gave up 4 bases, with 17 bases separating them. The CDR3 totals 15 residues.

Of note for this clone: The sample has other DNA sequences that encode this CDR3 too. The chain recombines TRBV6-5 with TRBJ2-7; 9 bases map to TRBD1. CDR1 MNHEY and CDR2 SVGAGI come from the germline V gene. V shed 0 bases, J shed 4 bases, and the junction held 1 base outside the gene matches. The CDR3 is 14 residues long. The CDR3 is CASSYSDRGYEQYF. CDR3 nucleotides: TGTGCCAGCAGTTACTCGGACAGGGGTTACGAGCAGTACTTC.

This chain's CDR3 is CASTRVYTEAFF. As DNA, the CDR3 is TGTGCCAGCACCCGGGTGTACACTGAAGCTTTCTTT. The rearrangement joins TRBV6-1 to TRBJ1-1; no clear D gene. Deletions cut 7 bases from V and 3 bases from J, with 9 bases between. Germline V gene data show CDR1 as MNHNS and CDR2 as SASEGT. The CDR3 runs to 12 residues.

The J gene is TRBJ1-4, the V gene TRBV28, with a possible D match to TRBD1 (5 bases). The V end lost 3 bases, the J end lost 8 bases, and 16 bases lay between the germline ends. This CDR3 is built from 15 residues. Germline V gives CDR1 MDHEN, CDR2 SYDVKM. The CDR3 here is CASSLGASGVEKLFF. CDR3 coding DNA: TGTGCCAGCAGTTTGGGAGCGTCGGGGGTCGAAAAACTGTTTTTT.

The CDR3 nucleotides are TGTGCCAGCAGTTATATCGGCGAGCAGTACTTC. Amino acids: CASSYIGEQYF. The chain joins TRBV6-5 to TRBJ2-7; D is unclear. The germline CDR1 and CDR2 sequences are MNHEY and SVGAGI. Trimming stripped 3 bases from V and 6 bases from J, with 6 bases between. The CDR3 runs 11 residues.

This rearrangement joins TRBV5-4 to TRBJ2-2; 10 bases are a match to TRBD1. Trimming took 0 bases from V and 2 from J; bases not matched to a gene: 7. The CDR3 sequence is 18 residues long. The V gene's germline CDR1 is SGHNT and CDR2 YYREEE (reference sequence). The CDR3 nucleotides read TGTGCCAGCAGCTTGGCCAATTGGGACAGGGGAAACACCGGGGAGCTGTTTTTT. Translating it yields CASSLANWDRGNTGELFF.

This clone was observed a single time. Its ends do not fully match the called genes, so a read error is possible. Within the sample, other DNA sequences also encode this same CDR3. V is TRBV4-2 and J is TRBJ2-7; TRBD2 agrees at 7 bases. Germline V gives CDR1 LGHNA, CDR2 YNFKEQ. The CDR3 has 15 amino acids. The CDR3 DNA is TGTGCTAGCAGCCAAGATAAAACTAGCGACAATCGAGGGTACTTC. It specifies CASSQDKTSDNRGYF.

J is TRBJ2-2 and V is TRBV9, with 12 bases that match TRBD2. With 0 bases clipped from V and 6 bases from J, the junction kept 9 bases outside the gene matches. CDR3 size: 18 residues. Germline CDR1 reads SGDLS; CDR2 reads YYNGEE. In DNA, the CDR3 is TGTGCCAGCAGCGTAGGACCAAGGCTAGCGGGAGGGGCCGGGGAGCTGTTTTTT. Protein product: CASSVGPRLAGGAGELFF.

The chain employs TRBV30 and TRBJ2-1; 9 nucleotides match TRBD1. Unmatched junction bases numbered 16, after V lost 2 bases and J lost 5 bases. Germline lookup yields CDR1 GTSNPN and CDR2 SVGIG (reference sequence). There are 18 residues in the CDR3. For the CDR3, the DNA is TGTGCCTGGAGTTACGACAGGGGGGACCCCAGAGACAACAATGAGCAGTTCTTC. Translated, it gives CAWSYDRGDPRDNNEQFF. The complete variable domain, with remaining parts taken from reference TRBV30 and TRBJ2-1, reads SQTIHQWPATLVQPVGSPLSLECTVEGTSNPNLYWYRQAAGRGLQLLFYSVGIGQISSEVPQNLSASRPQDRQFILSSKKLLLSDSGFYLCAWSYDRGDPRDNNEQFFGPGTRLTVL.

Regarding this clone: The junction differs from germline at one of its ends, possibly a read error. The chain is built from TRBV7-9 and TRBJ2-6; perhaps TRBD1 as D (6 bases). Germline CDR1 is SEHNR and CDR2 is FQNEAQ (reference sequence). The length of the CDR3 is 16 residues. The CDR3 protein is CSSSLWGLSGANVLTF. The DNA for the CDR3 is TGTTCCAGCAGCTTATGGGGGCTCTCTGGGGCCAACGTCCTGACTTTC.

This chain uses TRBV5-1 with TRBJ1-1, with D maybe TRBD1 (6 bases). The ends were cut back, 6 bases at V and 1 base at J, with 13 bases in the middle. Germline V gives CDR1 SGHRS, CDR2 YFSETQ. CDR3 size: 14 residues. The DNA for the CDR3 is TGCGCCAGCACCGTGACAGGACCGAACACTGAAGCTTTCTTT. The encoded protein is CASTVTGPNTEAFF.

This chain joins TRBV19 and TRBJ2-5; D is perhaps TRBD1 (6 bases). Trimming stripped 0 bases from V and 4 bases from J, with 9 bases between. CDR1 is LNHDA and CDR2 is SQIVND in the germline V gene (reference sequence). This CDR3 has 14 residues. This CDR3 reads CASSIETTGETQYF. CDR3 nucleotides: TGTGCCAGTAGTATAGAGACGACAGGAGAGACCCAGTACTTC.

The rearrangement uses TRBV25-1 and TRBJ2-3; 7 nucleotides agree with TRBD1. The germline V gene encodes CDR1 MGHDK and CDR2 SYGVNS. V lost 4 bases to trimming and J lost 3 bases; unmatched junction nucleotides: 7. The CDR3 runs 15 residues. CDR3 bases: TGTGCCAGCAGTGTCGGGACAGCCCCGACAGATACGCAGTATTTT. This translates into CASSVGTAPTDTQYF.

This clone occurred a few times. This chain joins TRBV25-1 and TRBJ1-1; a possible D gene is TRBD1 (5 bases). Germline V gene data show CDR1 as MGHDK and CDR2 as SYGVNS. This CDR3 contains 15 residues. V was clipped by 1 base and J by 5 bases, with 14 bases between them. CDR3 sequence: CASSELGVGWTEAFF. CDR3 coding DNA: TGTGCCAGCAGTGAATTAGGGGTGGGGTGGACTGAAGCTTTCTTT.